Shown below are 21 T cell receptor beta chains from a single sample sequenced in a study of blood T cell repertoires in COVID-19. Here immunoSEQ multiplex PCR was the method, and the copy in TCRdb shows in-frame clones only, minus some. This sample yields fewer than 250,000 clones, of which about 84% are seen a single time; about 6% belongs to the top ten. The sequenced sample was peripheral blood. The receptors shown here come from a woman over 75 with COVID-19, enrolled during active disease.

The rearrangement joins TRBV3-1 (or the pseudogene TRBV3-2) to TRBJ2-2, with a tentative D call TRBD2 (6 bases). The V and J ends lost 4 bases and 5 bases respectively, with 8 bases between them. CDR3 size: 13 residues. Germline V gene lookup returns CDR1 LGHDT and CDR2 YNNKEL (reference sequence). CDR3 nucleotide sequence: TGTGCCAGCAGCCTTGGGACTACCGGGGAGCTGTTTTTT. This translates into CASSLGTTGELFF.

The chain is built from TRBV27 and TRBJ1-2; D is perhaps TRBD1 (5 bases). The CDR3 length is 13 residues. The V gene lost 4 bases and the J gene lost 8 bases, with 14 bases spanning the gap. Germline CDR1 is MNHEY and CDR2 is SMNVEV (reference sequence). CDR3 loop: CASSSIRVRGYTF. The DNA for the CDR3 is TGTGCCAGCAGTTCAATCAGGGTGAGGGGCTACACCTTC.

This clone was picked up a small number of times. The rearrangement uses TRBV2 and TRBJ2-2; perhaps TRBD2 as D (5 bases). Per the germline V gene, CDR1 is SNHLY and CDR2 is FYNNEI. The CDR3 has 12 amino acids. V was cut by 9 bases and J by 3 bases, with 8 bases left in between. The CDR3 DNA sequence: TGTGCCAGGGGAGCCGACACCGGGGAGCTGTTTTTT. It is translated as CARGADTGELFF.

V usage is TRBV19 and J usage is TRBJ1-5, with TRBD1 identical over 7 bases. Germline V CDR1 and CDR2: LNHDA, SQIVND (reference sequence). The V gene end was trimmed by 5 bases and the J gene end by 2 bases; junction bases not matched to a gene: 9. The CDR3 has 16 residues. The CDR3 bases are TGTGCCAGTAGTTTCCGACAGGGCCTAGGCAATCAGCCCCAGCATTTT. Amino acid sequence: CASSFRQGLGNQPQHF.

This sequence joins TRBV9 and TRBJ2-1; 8 nucleotides align to TRBD1. J lost 8 bases, V lost 3 bases, and 10 bases had no gene match. The CDR3 contains 15 residues. Germline assignment: CDR1 SGDLS and CDR2 YYNGEE. This CDR3 is CASSGGQAKRDEQFF. The CDR3 DNA follows: TGTGCCAGCAGCGGGGGACAGGCCAAAAGGGATGAGCAGTTCTTC.

V gene TRBV11-3 combines with J gene TRBJ2-5; D might be TRBD1 (5 bases). The CDR3 loop spans 15 amino acids. V was clipped by 0 bases and J by 4 bases, with 12 bases between them. Germline CDR1 and CDR2: SGHNT and YENEEA. The CDR3, as DNA: TGTGCCAGCAGCTTAGACTCAGGGTCTGGAGAGACCCAGTACTTC. Protein: CASSLDSGSGETQYF. The full variable domain, rest sourced from reference TRBV11-3 and TRBJ2-5, is EAGVVQSPRYKIIEKKQPVAFWCNPISGHNTLYWYLQNLGQGPELLIRYENEEAVDDSQLPKDRFSAERLKGVDSTLKIQPAELGDSAVYLCASSLDSGSGETQYFGPGTRLLVL.

This chain uses TRBV5-1 with TRBJ2-5; D not resolved. This CDR3 has 15 amino acids. Per the germline V gene, CDR1 is SGHRS and CDR2 is YFSETQ. V lost 0 bases, J lost 1 base, and 10 bases lay in between. The CDR3 spells CASSLEAFAQETQYF. The CDR3, as DNA: TGCGCCAGCAGCTTGGAAGCGTTCGCCCAAGAGACCCAGTACTTC. The entire variable domain, with the rest obtained from reference TRBV5-1 and TRBJ2-5, is as follows: KAGVTQTPRYLIKTRGQQVTLSCSPISGHRSVSWYQQTPGQGLQFLFEYFSETQRNKGNFPGRFSGRQFSNSRSEMNVSTLELGDSALYLCASSLEAFAQETQYFGPGTRLLVL.

Only one count was recorded for this clone. The chain couples TRBV10-3 to TRBJ1-1, with 7 nucleotides matching TRBD1. Germline loops: CDR1 ENHRY, CDR2 SYGVKD. The trim removed 0 bases at V and 4 bases at J, leaving 2 bases unmatched. The CDR3 has 14 amino acids. The CDR3 protein is CAISESTGTTEAFF. The CDR3 bases are TGTGCCATCAGTGAGTCGACAGGGACCACTGAAGCTTTCTTT.

This chain links TRBV2 with TRBJ2-1, with D perhaps TRBD1 (6 bases). Germline CDR1 reads SNHLY; CDR2 reads FYNNEI. CDR3 length equals 16 residues. V was pared by 0 bases and J by 6 bases, with 15 bases between. CDR3 nucleotide sequence: TGTGCCAGCAGTGAAGCGTTGGCAGGGGCGCTCAATGAGCAGTTCTTC. It specifies CASSEALAGALNEQFF.

This chain connects TRBV5-1 to TRBJ2-3; the D is unclear. Germline values: CDR1 SGHRS, CDR2 YFSETQ. V was pared by 3 bases and J by 1 base, with 6 bases between. The CDR3 extends over 13 amino acids. The CDR3 reads CASSSTGTDTQYF. CDR3 sequence (DNA): TGCGCCAGCAGCTCCACAGGCACAGATACGCAGTATTTT.

J is TRBJ1-2 and V is TRBV6-5, with D perhaps TRBD1 (5 bases). The CDR3 contains 13 residues. CDR1 and CDR2 from the germline V gene are MNHEY and SVGAGI. Trimming shortened V by 7 bases and J by 7 bases, and 16 bases separated the two germline ends. CDR3 in amino acids: CASTRDAGGGYTF. The CDR3 DNA reads TGTGCCAGCACCCGGGACGCGGGAGGTGGCTACACCTTC.

The chain is built from TRBV10-1 and TRBJ1-3, with a weak D call TRBD1 (6 bases). The germline V gene has CDR1 WNHNN and CDR2 SYGVQD (reference sequence). The CDR3 is made up of 15 amino acids. Trimming took off 3 bases at V and 2 bases at J, with 11 bases between the two ends. CDR3 bases: TGCGCCAGCAGTGACCAGGACAGCGCTGGAAACACCATATATTTT. Translating gives CASSDQDSAGNTIYF.

The chain has TRBV5-1 and TRBJ1-1; the D gene is possibly TRBD1 (6 bases). CDR3 length: 17 residues. Germline CDR1 is SGHRS and CDR2 is YFSETQ. V was trimmed by 2 bases and J by 0 bases, leaving 17 bases between them. The CDR3 protein is CASSFGNTGPMNTEAFF. The CDR3, as DNA: TGCGCCAGCAGCTTTGGGAACACAGGGCCGATGAACACTGAAGCTTTCTTT. The full variable domain, its missing parts supplied by reference TRBV5-1 and TRBJ1-1, is KAGVTQTPRYLIKTRGQQVTLSCSPISGHRSVSWYQQTPGQGLQFLFEYFSETQRNKGNFPGRFSGRQFSNSRSEMNVSTLELGDSALYLCASSFGNTGPMNTEAFFGQGTRLTVV.

The V and J genes are TRBV28 and TRBJ1-1, with D maybe TRBD1 (6 bases). Between the trimmed V and J ends, which lost 6 bases and 1 base, there was a span of 12 bases. Germline V gives CDR1 MDHEN, CDR2 SYDVKM. The CDR3 has 14 amino acids. CDR3 in DNA: TGTGCCAGCAGGGGTACAGGGTCGAACACTGAAGCTTTCTTT. Amino acids: CASRGTGSNTEAFF.

The J gene is TRBJ1-1, the V gene TRBV29-1; maybe TRBD1 (6 bases). CDR1 is SQVTM, CDR2 ANQGSEA, per germline. The CDR3 loop spans 14 amino acids. V was pared by 4 bases and J by 0 bases, with 12 bases between. The CDR3 coding sequence is TGCAGCGTTGCAGGACAGCTCGTGAACACTGAAGCTTTCTTT. Translated: CSVAGQLVNTEAFF.

The chain combines TRBV7-9 with TRBJ1-6; 10 bases line up with TRBD1. The CDR3 extends over 16 amino acids. V was pared by 5 bases and J by 7 bases, with 8 bases of the junction left unmatched. Per germline, CDR1 SEHNR and CDR2 FQNEAQ (reference sequence). The DNA of the CDR3 is TGTGCCAGCAGCCCCCGACAGGGGGCCTTAAATTCACCCCTCCACTTT. Its translation: CASSPRQGALNSPLHF.

V gene TRBV3-1 (or the pseudogene TRBV3-2) combines with J gene TRBJ1-5, with D unclear. V was cut by 1 base and J by 11 bases, with 15 bases left in between. Germline CDR1 reads LGHDT; CDR2 reads YNNKEL (reference sequence). CDR3 length: 14 residues. The CDR3 region is CASSQGRVESAQHF. In nucleotides, the CDR3 is TGTGCCAGCAGCCAAGGCCGGGTTGAGAGTGCCCAGCATTTT.

This chain uses TRBV28 with TRBJ1-4, with D perhaps matching TRBD1 (5 bases). The CDR3 runs to 15 residues. CDR1 and CDR2 (germline): MDHEN, SYDVKM. Trimming took off 4 bases at V and 5 bases at J, with 14 bases between the two ends. CDR3 sequence reads: CASSSGLFGNEKLFF. CDR3 coding DNA: TGTGCCAGCAGTTCGGGACTCTTCGGGAATGAAAAACTGTTTTTT. The complete variable domain, with remaining parts taken from reference TRBV28 and TRBJ1-4, reads DVKVTQSSRYLVKRTGEKVFLECVQDMDHENMFWYRQDPGLGLRLIYFSYDVKMKEKGDIPEGYSVSREKKERFSLILESASTNQTSMYLCASSSGLFGNEKLFFGSGTQLSVL.

The rearrangement uses TRBV7-2 and TRBJ1-5; 8 nucleotides agree with TRBD1. The V gene's germline CDR1 is SGHTA and CDR2 FQGNSA. The CDR3 extends over 15 amino acids. J lost 4 bases, V lost 1 base, and 3 bases had no gene match. Here the CDR3 DNA reads TGTGCCAGCAGCTTAGTCCAGGGGGCAAATCAGCCCCAGCATTTT. It specifies CASSLVQGANQPQHF.

V usage is TRBV5-1 and J usage is TRBJ2-5; the match to TRBD1 covers 7 bases. CDR1 is SGHRS and CDR2 is YFSETQ in the germline V gene. Trimming took 7 bases from V and 2 from J; bases not matched to a gene: 5. CDR3 size: 13 residues. CDR3 sequence (DNA): TGCGCCAGCCACAGGGGCCCTCAAGAGACCCAGTACTTC. Amino acids: CASHRGPQETQYF.

The V gene is TRBV3-1 (or the pseudogene TRBV3-2), the J gene TRBJ1-1, with D possibly matching TRBD1 (5 bases). Trimming removed 5 bases from V and 7 bases from J, with 11 bases in between. CDR1 LGHDT and CDR2 YNNKEL come from the germline V gene (reference sequence). CDR3 length equals 12 residues. As DNA, the CDR3 is TGTGCCAGCAGCTACGGGGGGATTGAAGCTTTCTTT. The encoded protein is CASSYGGIEAFF.